The clone carrying this T cell receptor (beta chain) showed up many times. With 0 bases clipped from V and 3 bases from J, the junction kept 2 bases outside the gene matches. This CDR3 region has 15 residues. Per germline, CDR1 SGHRS and CDR2 YFSETQ. TCRdb used MiXCR to reprocess the 5' RACE reads, holding one entry per CDR3 protein. The sample includes a few hundred thousand distinct CDR3 sequences, 18% of them seen just once. These data originate in a study of T-cell memory formation after mild COVID-19. The sample comprised PBMCs or a T cell subset sorted from them (not recorded which). This chain uses TRBV5-1 with TRBJ2-7, with TRBD2 matching over 11 bases. This clonotype was sampled from a man aged 18 to 29 who had mild COVID-19 (a few samples of this study predate the infection). Cell type and time point are not known. The CDR3 DNA reads TGCGCCAGCAGCTTGGCCCTAGCGGGGGGCTACGAGCAGTACTTC. It is translated as CASSLALAGGYEQYF. Full variable domain (remainder filled in from reference TRBV5-1 and TRBJ2-7): KAGVTQTPRYLIKTRGQQVTLSCSPISGHRSVSWYQQTPGQGLQFLFEYFSETQRNKGNFPGRFSGRQFSNSRSEMNVSTLELGDSALYLCASSLALAGGYEQYFGPGTRLTVT.